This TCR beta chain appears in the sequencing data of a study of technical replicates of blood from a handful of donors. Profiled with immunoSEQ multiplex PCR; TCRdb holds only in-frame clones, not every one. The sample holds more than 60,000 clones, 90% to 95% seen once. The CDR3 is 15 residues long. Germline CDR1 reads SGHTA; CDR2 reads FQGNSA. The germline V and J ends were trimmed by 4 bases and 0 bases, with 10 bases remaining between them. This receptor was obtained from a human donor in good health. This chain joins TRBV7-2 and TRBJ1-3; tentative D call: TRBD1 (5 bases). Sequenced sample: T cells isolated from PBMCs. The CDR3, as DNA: TGTGCCAGCAGCTCGGACATGAGCTCTGGAAACACCATATATTTT. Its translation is CASSSDMSSGNTIYF.